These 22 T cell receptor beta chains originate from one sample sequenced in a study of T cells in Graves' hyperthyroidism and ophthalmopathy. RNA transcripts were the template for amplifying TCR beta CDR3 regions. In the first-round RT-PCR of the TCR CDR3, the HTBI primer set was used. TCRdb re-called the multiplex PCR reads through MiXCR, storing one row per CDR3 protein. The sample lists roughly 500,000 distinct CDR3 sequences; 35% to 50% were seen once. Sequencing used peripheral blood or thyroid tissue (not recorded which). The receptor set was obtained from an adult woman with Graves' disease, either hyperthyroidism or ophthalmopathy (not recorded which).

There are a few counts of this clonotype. The CDR3 spells CASMGNSNQPQHF. The CDR3 DNA follows: TGTGCCAGCATGGGGAATAGCAATCAGCCCCAGCATTTT. V and J are TRBV12-3 or TRBV12-4 and TRBJ1-5, with no clear D. The CDR3 has 13 amino acids. Trimming cost V 7 bases and J 0 bases, with 7 bases left between them.

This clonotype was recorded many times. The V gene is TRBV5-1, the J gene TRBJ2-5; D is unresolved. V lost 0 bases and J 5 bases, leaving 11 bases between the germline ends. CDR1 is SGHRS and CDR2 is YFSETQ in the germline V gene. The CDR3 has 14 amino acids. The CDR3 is CASSLDTPTETQYF. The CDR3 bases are TGCGCCAGCAGCTTGGACACTCCTACGGAGACCCAGTACTTC.

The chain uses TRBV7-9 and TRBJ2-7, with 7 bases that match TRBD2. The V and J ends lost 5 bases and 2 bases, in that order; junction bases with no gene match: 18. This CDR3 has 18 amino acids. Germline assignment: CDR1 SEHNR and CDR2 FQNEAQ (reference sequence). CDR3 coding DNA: TGTGCCAGCAGCCACCGGCTCGACCGAGCGGGACCCCCCTACGAGCAGTACTTC. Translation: CASSHRLDRAGPPYEQYF.

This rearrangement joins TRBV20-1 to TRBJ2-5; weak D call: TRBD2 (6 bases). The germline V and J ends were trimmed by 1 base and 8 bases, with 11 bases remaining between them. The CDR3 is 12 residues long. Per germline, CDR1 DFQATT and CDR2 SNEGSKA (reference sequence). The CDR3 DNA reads TGCAGTGCTAGAGCGGGACTTACCACCCAGTACTTC. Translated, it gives CSARAGLTTQYF.

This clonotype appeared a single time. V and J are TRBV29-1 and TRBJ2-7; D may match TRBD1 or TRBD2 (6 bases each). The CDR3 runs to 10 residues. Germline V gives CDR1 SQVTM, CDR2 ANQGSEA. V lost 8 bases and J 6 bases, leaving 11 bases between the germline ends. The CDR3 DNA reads TGCAGCTCCAGGGGAGGCGAGCAGTACTTC. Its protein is CSSRGGEQYF.

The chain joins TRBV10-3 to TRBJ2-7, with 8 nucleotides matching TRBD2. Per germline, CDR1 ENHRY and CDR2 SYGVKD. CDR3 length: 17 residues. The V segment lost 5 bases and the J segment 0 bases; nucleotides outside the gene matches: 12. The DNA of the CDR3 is TGTGCCATCAGTAGTGGGACTAGACCCTCCTACTCCTACGAGCAGTACTTC. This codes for CAISSGTRPSYSYEQYF.

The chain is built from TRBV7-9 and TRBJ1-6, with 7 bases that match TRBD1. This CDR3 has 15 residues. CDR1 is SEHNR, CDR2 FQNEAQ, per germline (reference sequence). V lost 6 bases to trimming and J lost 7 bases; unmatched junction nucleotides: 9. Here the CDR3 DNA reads TGTGCCAGCAGTTCGGGGCAGGGGGAGAATTCACCCCTCCACTTT. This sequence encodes CASSSGQGENSPLHF.

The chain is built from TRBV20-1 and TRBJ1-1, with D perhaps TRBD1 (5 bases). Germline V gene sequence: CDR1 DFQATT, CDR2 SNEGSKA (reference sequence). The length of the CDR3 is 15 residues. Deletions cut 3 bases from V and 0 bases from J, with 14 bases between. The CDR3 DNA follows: TGCAGTGCTAGGAACGGGGCGGGAATGAACACTGAAGCTTTCTTT. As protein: CSARNGAGMNTEAFF.

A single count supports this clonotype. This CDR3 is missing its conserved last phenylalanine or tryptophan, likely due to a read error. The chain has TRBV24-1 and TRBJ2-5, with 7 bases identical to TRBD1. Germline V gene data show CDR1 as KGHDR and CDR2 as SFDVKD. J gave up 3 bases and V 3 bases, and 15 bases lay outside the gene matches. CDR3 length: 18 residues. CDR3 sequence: CATSDPARTGVAEETQYV. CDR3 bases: TGTGCCACCAGTGATCCGGCCCGAACAGGGGTTGCCGAAGAGACCCAGTACGTC.

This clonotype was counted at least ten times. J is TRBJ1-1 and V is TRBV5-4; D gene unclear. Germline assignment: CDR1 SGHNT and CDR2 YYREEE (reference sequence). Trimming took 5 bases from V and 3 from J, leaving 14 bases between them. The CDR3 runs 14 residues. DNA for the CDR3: TGTGCCAGCAGAATGGGGAACATGGACACTGAAGCTTTCTTT. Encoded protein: CASRMGNMDTEAFF.

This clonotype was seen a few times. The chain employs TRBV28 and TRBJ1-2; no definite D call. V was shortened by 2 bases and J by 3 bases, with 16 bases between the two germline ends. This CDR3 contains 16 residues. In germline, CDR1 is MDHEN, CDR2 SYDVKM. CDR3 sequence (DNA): TGTGCCAGCAGTTTAGCGGTTGTGGGAACCTACTATGGCTACACCTTC. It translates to CASSLAVVGTYYGYTF.

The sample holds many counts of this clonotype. CDR3 amino acids: CASRRTVTGTTEAFF. CDR3 sequence (DNA): TGTGCCAGTAGACGAACAGTCACAGGGACCACTGAAGCTTTCTTT. This chain uses TRBV19 with TRBJ1-1, with TRBD1 as a possible D gene (6 bases). In germline, CDR1 is LNHDA, CDR2 SQIVND (reference sequence). Trimming took off 6 bases at V and 4 bases at J, with 18 bases between the two ends. The CDR3 is 15 residues long. Complete variable domain (other parts from reference TRBV19 and TRBJ1-1): DGGITQSPKYLFRKEGQNVTLSCEQNLNHDAMYWYRQDPGQGLRLIYYSQIVNDFQKGDIAEGYSVSREKKESFPLTVTSAQKNPTAFYLCASRRTVTGTTEAFFGQGTRLTVV.

CDR3 loop: CAAGGRIYGYTF. In DNA form, the CDR3 reads TGTGCTGCAGGGGGCCGGATCTATGGCTACACCTTC. The genes are TRBV10-3 and TRBJ1-2, with 8 bases that match TRBD1. Germline-derived CDR1 and CDR2 are ENHRY and SYGVKD. This CDR3 has 12 amino acids.

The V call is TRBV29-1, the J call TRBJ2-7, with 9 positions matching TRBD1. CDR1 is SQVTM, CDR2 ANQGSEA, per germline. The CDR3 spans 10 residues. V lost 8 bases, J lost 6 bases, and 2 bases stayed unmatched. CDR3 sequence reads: CSMTGGEQYF. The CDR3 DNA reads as TGCAGCATGACAGGGGGCGAGCAGTACTTC.

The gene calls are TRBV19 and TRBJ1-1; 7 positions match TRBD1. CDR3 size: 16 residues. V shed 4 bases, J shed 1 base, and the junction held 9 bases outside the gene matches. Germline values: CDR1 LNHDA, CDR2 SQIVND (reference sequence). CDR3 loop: CASSKLAGGRNTEAFF. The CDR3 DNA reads TGTGCCAGTAGTAAGTTGGCAGGGGGTAGGAACACTGAAGCTTTCTTT.

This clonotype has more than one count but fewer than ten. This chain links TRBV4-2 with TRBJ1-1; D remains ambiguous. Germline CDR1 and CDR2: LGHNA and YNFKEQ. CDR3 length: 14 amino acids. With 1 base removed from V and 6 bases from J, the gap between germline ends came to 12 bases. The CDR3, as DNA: TGTGCCAGCAGCCAAGGTTTGCTGGGCCCTGAAGCTTTCTTT. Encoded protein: CASSQGLLGPEAFF.

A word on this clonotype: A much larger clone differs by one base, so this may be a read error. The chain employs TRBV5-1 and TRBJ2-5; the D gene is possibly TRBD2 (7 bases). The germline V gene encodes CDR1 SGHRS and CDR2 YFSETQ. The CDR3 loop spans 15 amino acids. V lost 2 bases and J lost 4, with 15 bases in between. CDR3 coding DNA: TGCGCCAGCAGCTTTTCCGGGGGGCTCAGAGAGACCCAGTACTTC. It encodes CASSFSGGLRETQYF. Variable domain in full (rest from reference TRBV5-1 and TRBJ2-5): KAGVTQTPRYLIKTRGQQVTLSCSPISGHRSVSWYQQTPGQGLQFLFEYFSETQRNKGNFPGRFSGRQFSNSRSEMNVSTLELGDSALYLCASSFSGGLRETQYFGPGTRLLVL.

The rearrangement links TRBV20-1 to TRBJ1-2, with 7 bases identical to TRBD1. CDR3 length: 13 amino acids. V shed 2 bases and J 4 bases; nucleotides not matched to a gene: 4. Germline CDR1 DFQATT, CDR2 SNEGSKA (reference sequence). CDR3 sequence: CSARKTGSYGYTF. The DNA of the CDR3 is TGCAGTGCTAGAAAGACAGGGTCCTATGGCTACACCTTC.

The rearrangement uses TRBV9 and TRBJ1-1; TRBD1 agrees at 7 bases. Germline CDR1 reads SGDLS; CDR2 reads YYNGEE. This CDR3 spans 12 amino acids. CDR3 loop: CASRQGGTEAFF. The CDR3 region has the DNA TGTGCTAGCCGGCAGGGGGGCACTGAAGCTTTCTTT.

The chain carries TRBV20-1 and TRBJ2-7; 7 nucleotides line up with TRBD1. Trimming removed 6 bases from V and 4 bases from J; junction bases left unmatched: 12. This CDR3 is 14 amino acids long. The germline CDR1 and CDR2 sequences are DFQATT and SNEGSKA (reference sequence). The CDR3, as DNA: TGCAGTGCCAGCAGCATCGGACAGGCGTACGAGCAGTACTTC. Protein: CSASSIGQAYEQYF.

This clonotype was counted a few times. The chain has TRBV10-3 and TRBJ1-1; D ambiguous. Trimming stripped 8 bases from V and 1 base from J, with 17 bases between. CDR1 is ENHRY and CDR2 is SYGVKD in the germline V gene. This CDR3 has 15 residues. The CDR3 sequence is CAISKRGEGNTEAFF. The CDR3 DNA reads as TGTGCCATCTCCAAGCGAGGAGAGGGGAACACTGAAGCTTTCTTT.

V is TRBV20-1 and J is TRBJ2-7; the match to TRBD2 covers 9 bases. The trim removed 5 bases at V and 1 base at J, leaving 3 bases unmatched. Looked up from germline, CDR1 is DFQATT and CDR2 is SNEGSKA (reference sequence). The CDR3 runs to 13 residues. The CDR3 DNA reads TGCAGTGCTGAAAGCGGGAGGTCCTACGAGCAGTACTTC. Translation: CSAESGRSYEQYF.